These 18 T cell receptor beta chains share one sample of origin, sequenced in a study of T cell repertoires in cytomegalovirus infection. TCRdb passed the reads through MiXCR, listing each CDR3 protein once. The sample shows more than 400,000 distinct CDR3 sequences, 26% of them seen only once. Sequenced sample: PBMCs. These TCRs come from a human donor in good health (CMV status not recorded). Some clones in this sample may be carry-over from other donors' samples.

This clonotype has more than one count but fewer than ten. The chain employs TRBV7-9 and TRBJ2-7, with 8 bases matching TRBD1. The germline gives CDR1 SEHNR, CDR2 FQNEAQ (reference sequence). Losses at the gene ends were 5 bases for V and 4 bases for J; bases not matched to a gene: 7. This CDR3 has 14 residues. The CDR3 spells CASSPRQGAYEQYV. CDR3 coding DNA: TGTGCCAGCAGCCCGCGGCAGGGGGCGTACGAGCAGTACGTC.

V gene TRBV11-3 combines with J gene TRBJ2-1; D perhaps matches TRBD1 (6 bases). Trimming took off 4 bases at V and 1 base at J, with 17 bases between the two ends. Germline V gene sequence: CDR1 SGHNT, CDR2 YENEEA. The CDR3 has 17 amino acids. The CDR3 is CASSWDMQSPSYNEQFF. The CDR3 DNA sequence: TGTGCCAGCAGCTGGGACATGCAAAGCCCATCCTACAATGAGCAGTTCTTC.

This clonotype was seen many times. V is TRBV7-2 and J is TRBJ2-1; 12 positions agree with TRBD2. Germline lookup yields CDR1 SGHTA and CDR2 FQGNSA. V shed 7 bases, J shed 9 bases, and the junction held 13 bases outside the gene matches. This CDR3 has 16 amino acids. The CDR3 bases are TGTGCCAGCACCGTTACTGGGACTAGCGGGTTCAGTGAGCAGTTCTTC. Encoded protein: CASTVTGTSGFSEQFF.

This clonotype was observed many times. This chain connects TRBV7-9 to TRBJ2-2; 9 nucleotides align to TRBD2. J lost 0 bases, V lost 5 bases, and 7 bases had no gene match. There are 17 residues in the CDR3. The V gene's germline CDR1 is SEHNR and CDR2 FQNEAQ (reference sequence). The CDR3 protein is CASSLNSGSANTGELFF. CDR3 nucleotide sequence: TGTGCCAGCAGCCTTAATAGCGGGAGCGCGAACACCGGGGAGCTGTTTTTT.

This clonotype has more than one count but fewer than ten. The genes are TRBV5-6 and TRBJ2-2; D gene unclear. The CDR3 has 13 amino acids. From germline, CDR1 is SGHDT and CDR2 YYEEEE. V was trimmed by 1 base and J by 7 bases, leaving 8 bases between them. This chain's CDR3 is CASSLRLNGELFF. Written as DNA, the CDR3 is TGTGCCAGCAGCTTGAGACTGAACGGGGAGCTGTTTTTT.

V and J are TRBV7-2 and TRBJ1-6, with TRBD1 matching over 8 bases. This CDR3 contains 17 residues. The germline V gene encodes CDR1 SGHTA and CDR2 FQGNSA. Trimming at V came to 5 bases and at J to 0 bases, leaving 6 bases not matched to a gene. CDR3 DNA sequence: TGTGCCAGCAGCCCACGGACAGGGAGCTCCTATAATTCACCCCTCCACTTT. Translation gives CASSPRTGSSYNSPLHF. The whole variable domain, remainder taken from reference TRBV7-2 and TRBJ1-6, is GAGVSQSPSNKVTEKGKDVELRCDPISGHTALYWYRQSLGQGLEFLIYFQGNSAPDKSGLPSDRFSAERTGGSVSTLTIQRTQQEDSAVYLCASSPRTGSSYNSPLHFGNGTRLTVT.

This clonotype has ten or more counts. The J gene is TRBJ2-3, the V gene TRBV28; the match to TRBD1 covers 9 bases. The CDR3 totals 16 residues. The germline gives CDR1 MDHEN, CDR2 SYDVKM. The J segment lost 0 bases and the V segment lost 2 bases, leaving 3 bases of the junction unmatched. CDR3 bases: TGTGCCAGCAGTTTAGGGACAGGGCTTAGCACAGATACGCAGTATTTT. Translated: CASSLGTGLSTDTQYF.

The rearrangement joins TRBV29-1 to TRBJ1-1; 7 nucleotides line up with TRBD1. Looked up from germline, CDR1 is SQVTM and CDR2 is ANQGSEA. After removal of 4 bases from V and 1 base from J, the junction contained 0 bases not matched to a gene. The CDR3 spans 12 residues. CDR3 region: CSVAGGNTEAFF. CDR3 in DNA: TGCAGCGTTGCAGGGGGGAACACTGAAGCTTTCTTT.

This clonotype has a handful of counts. V usage is TRBV6-2 or TRBV6-3 and J usage is TRBJ1-5, with D perhaps matching TRBD1 (6 bases). The CDR3 has 15 residues. Per the germline V gene, CDR1 is MNHEY and CDR2 is SVGEGT. Trimming cost V 0 bases and J 7 bases, with 13 bases left between them. CDR3 bases: TGTGCCAGCAGTTACTCACTCTCGGGGGCCCAGCCCCAGCATTTT. Translating it yields CASSYSLSGAQPQHF.

The V call is TRBV20-1, the J call TRBJ2-7, with D perhaps TRBD2 (6 bases). V lost 4 bases to trimming and J lost 0 bases, with 13 bases between them. This CDR3 is 14 amino acids long. The germline V gene has CDR1 DFQATT and CDR2 SNEGSKA (reference sequence). The CDR3 sequence: CSAKGTSSSYEQYF. The CDR3, as DNA: TGCAGTGCTAAAGGGACTTCAAGCTCCTACGAGCAGTACTTC.

The chain recombines TRBV12-3 or TRBV12-4 with TRBJ2-1; tentative D call: TRBD1 (7 bases). The CDR3 spans 16 residues. V was shortened by 3 bases and J by 4 bases, with 16 bases between the two germline ends. Here the CDR3 reads CASSFRVRGRYNEQFF. In DNA form, the CDR3 reads TGTGCCAGCAGTTTTAGGGTCAGGGGGAGGTACAATGAGCAGTTCTTC.

This clonotype has more than one count but fewer than ten. This sequence joins TRBV12-3 or TRBV12-4 and TRBJ2-2, with D unresolved. The V end was cut by 6 bases, the J end by 2 bases, with 7 bases between. This CDR3 is built from 13 residues. The CDR3 coding sequence is TGTGCCAGCAGACGGACCAACACCGGGGAGCTGTTTTTT. This encodes CASRRTNTGELFF.

CDR3 in amino acids: CASSQRPGAGNTIYF. CDR3 DNA: TGTGCCAGCAGCCAGAGGCCGGGAGCGGGAAACACCATATATTTT. J is TRBJ1-3 and V is TRBV7-6; no firm D call. The CDR3 is made up of 15 amino acids. The germline V and J ends were trimmed by 5 bases and 4 bases, with 15 bases remaining between them. Germline CDR1 reads SGHVS; CDR2 reads FNYEAQ. Based on the CDR3 plus reference TRBV7-6 and TRBJ1-3, the full variable domain is GAGVSQSPRYKVTKRGQDVALRCDPISGHVSLYWYRQALGQGPEFLTYFNYEAQQDKSGLPNDRFSAERPEGSISTLTIQRTEQRDSAMYRCASSQRPGAGNTIYFGEGSWLTVV.

The gene calls are TRBV7-6 and TRBJ1-2, with D perhaps TRBD1 (6 bases). The germline V gene encodes CDR1 SGHVS and CDR2 FNYEAQ. This CDR3 is built from 13 residues. The V and J ends lost 1 base and 9 bases respectively, with 12 bases between them. The CDR3 protein is CASSLVFGGSYTF. DNA for the CDR3: TGTGCCAGCAGCTTAGTTTTCGGGGGCAGCTACACCTTC.

This clonotype appeared a few times. J is TRBJ1-1 and V is TRBV7-6, with D unresolved. This CDR3 is built from 14 residues. Germline V gene sequence: CDR1 SGHVS, CDR2 FNYEAQ. Trimming left V 5 bases short and J 7 bases short, with 17 bases between. This CDR3 reads CASSQMTPTLEAFF. For the CDR3, the DNA is TGTGCCAGCAGCCAGATGACACCGACTCTTGAAGCTTTCTTT.

This clonotype was detected only a few times. The chain is built from TRBV6-6 and TRBJ1-1, with D uncertain. Per germline, CDR1 MNHNY and CDR2 SVGAGI (reference sequence). Trimming took off 7 bases at V and 12 bases at J, with 12 bases between the two ends. The CDR3 extends over 10 amino acids. The CDR3 DNA is TGTGCCAGCATACAGTTTGGGACTTTCTTT. This sequence encodes CASIQFGTFF.

This clonotype was counted ten times or more. This sequence joins TRBV5-1 and TRBJ2-7; TRBD1 aligns across 8 bases. The J segment lost 7 bases and the V segment lost 3 bases, leaving 9 bases of the junction unmatched. There are 14 residues in the CDR3. The germline CDR1 and CDR2 sequences are SGHRS and YFSETQ. The CDR3 DNA reads TGCGCCAGCAGCTGGGGAGACAGGGGAGGTGAGCAGTACTTC. This codes for CASSWGDRGGEQYF.

The chain combines TRBV12-3 or TRBV12-4 with TRBJ2-1; the match to TRBD2 covers 8 bases. V shed 7 bases, J shed 8 bases, and the junction held 13 bases outside the gene matches. CDR3 length: 15 residues. The DNA for the CDR3 is TGTGCCAGCAACAAGGGAAGTAGCGGGAACCATGAGCAGTTCTTC. It codes for CASNKGSSGNHEQFF.